What follows are 23 T cell receptor beta chains derived from one specimen sequenced in a study of Graves' ophthalmopathy and Graves' hyperthyroidism. Amplification of the TCR beta CDR3 regions used RNA transcripts (as template). First-round RT-PCR used HTBI primers; second-round multiplex PCR followed. TCRdb re-derived calls from the multiplex PCR reads in MiXCR, one entry per CDR3 protein. The sample has about 390,000 distinct CDR3 sequences, 15% seen once. The sequenced sample consisted of peripheral blood. The receptor set was obtained from a woman under 30 with stable Graves' hyperthyroidism.

This clonotype has at least ten counts. The chain is built from TRBV29-1 and TRBJ1-1, with TRBD1 identical over 8 bases. The germline CDR1 and CDR2 sequences are SQVTM and ANQGSEA. V shed 7 bases, J shed 0 bases, and the junction held 1 base outside the gene matches. The CDR3 runs 12 residues. This CDR3 reads CSGGQVNTEAFF. CDR3 bases: TGCAGCGGGGGACAGGTGAACACTGAAGCTTTCTTT.

As to this clonotype: Its ends do not fully match the called genes, so a read error is possible. The CDR3 reads CASSEITRYDQYF. The DNA of the CDR3 is TGTGCCAGCAGCGAGATAACGCGCTACGATCAGTACTTC. This rearrangement joins TRBV6-4 to TRBJ2-7; D gene uncertain. Germline lookup yields CDR1 MRHNA and CDR2 SNTAGT. The CDR3 is made up of 13 amino acids.

In its sample, this clonotype was seen a few times. The chain has TRBV11-1 and TRBJ2-6; D might be TRBD2 (6 bases). This CDR3 comprises 17 residues. Germline CDR1 reads SGHAT; CDR2 reads FQDESV (reference sequence). V was cut by 7 bases and J by 0 bases, with 16 bases left in between. Here the CDR3 reads CASTGDSAGSGANVLTF. CDR3 coding DNA: TGTGCCAGCACCGGGGACTCCGCCGGCTCTGGGGCCAACGTCCTGACTTTC.

This clonotype was observed a few times. V is TRBV12-3 or TRBV12-4 and J is TRBJ2-2, with a weak D call TRBD1 (5 bases). This CDR3 is 15 amino acids long. V was trimmed by 6 bases and J by 4 bases, leaving 15 bases between them. The CDR3 sequence is CASSRNTGSTGELFF. The CDR3 DNA is TGTGCCAGCAGCCGGAATACAGGATCCACCGGGGAGCTGTTTTTT.

This clonotype appeared a few times. V is TRBV5-5 and J is TRBJ1-2, with 11 bases aligning to TRBD1. CDR1 and CDR2 (germline): SGHKS, YYEKEE (reference sequence). V trimming: 4 bases; J trimming: 5 bases; junction bases outside the gene matches: 7. CDR3 size: 15 residues. CDR3 DNA: TGTGCCAGCAGCCTACAGGGGACAGGGGGATATGGCTACACCTTC. This sequence encodes CASSLQGTGGYGYTF.

This clonotype was observed many times. V is TRBV11-2 and J is TRBJ1-1; 8 bases agree with TRBD1. In germline, CDR1 is SGHAT, CDR2 FQNNGV. The trim removed 5 bases at V and 7 bases at J, leaving 15 bases unmatched. This CDR3 is built from 16 residues. The DNA of the CDR3 is TGTGCCAGCAGCCCATTCCCCAGGGGGCGCATCGGTGAAGCTTTCTTT. This codes for CASSPFPRGRIGEAFF.

This clonotype was detected ten times or more. CDR3 protein: CSVRAGTGTNYGYTF. CDR3 sequence (DNA): TGCAGTGTCAGGGCAGGGACAGGGACCAACTATGGCTACACCTTC. V and J are TRBV20-1 and TRBJ1-2, with 9 bases fitting TRBD1. Germline CDR1 is DFQATT and CDR2 is SNEGSKA (reference sequence). The ends lost 7 bases at V and 2 bases at J; junction bases unmatched: 11. This CDR3 is 15 amino acids long.

This clonotype was counted ten times or more. The V and J genes are TRBV7-9 and TRBJ2-5; D is perhaps TRBD2 (7 bases). V shed 5 bases and J shed 5 bases, with 12 bases lying between them. This CDR3 is 13 amino acids long. Looked up from germline, CDR1 is SEHNR and CDR2 is FQNEAQ (reference sequence). The CDR3: CASSARGAETQYF. The CDR3 DNA reads as TGTGCCAGCAGCGCTCGGGGGGCGGAGACCCAGTACTTC.

At least ten counts were recorded for this clonotype. This chain uses TRBV20-1 with TRBJ1-2; a possible D gene is TRBD1 (6 bases). CDR3 length equals 15 residues. V shed 3 bases and J shed 2 bases, with 16 bases lying between them. Germline V gene data show CDR1 as DFQATT and CDR2 as SNEGSKA (reference sequence). CDR3 residues: CSASAADSRNYGYTF. CDR3 in DNA: TGCAGTGCTAGCGCCGCGGACAGCCGAAACTATGGCTACACCTTC.

This clonotype has ten or more counts. The V and J genes are TRBV20-1 and TRBJ1-2, with 11 positions matching TRBD1. Germline V gene data show CDR1 as DFQATT and CDR2 as SNEGSKA (reference sequence). The CDR3 consists of 13 residues. V was pared by 3 bases and J by 6 bases, with 3 bases of the junction left unmatched. CDR3 residues: CSASGQGANGYTF. Here the CDR3 DNA reads TGCAGTGCTAGCGGACAGGGGGCAAATGGCTACACCTTC.

This clonotype was found many times. This rearrangement joins TRBV28 to TRBJ1-1; D unclear. The CDR3 runs 14 residues. V was pared by 6 bases and J by 5 bases, with 16 bases between. Germline CDR1 and CDR2: MDHEN and SYDVKM. In DNA, the CDR3 is TGTGCCAGCAGCCCCCCTGGGAGAGGAACTGAAGCTTTCTTT. Protein: CASSPPGRGTEAFF.

This clonotype has a count of ten or more. The genes are TRBV7-8 and TRBJ2-7, with 10 nucleotides matching TRBD2. CDR3 length equals 14 residues. Germline CDR1 SGHVS, CDR2 FQNEAQ. V trimming: 1 base; J trimming: 3 bases; junction bases outside the gene matches: 0. Here the CDR3 reads CASSLERGGYEQYF. Written as DNA, the CDR3 is TGTGCCAGCAGCTTAGAGCGGGGGGGCTACGAGCAGTACTTC.

At least ten counts were recorded for this clonotype. V usage is TRBV7-3 and J usage is TRBJ1-2; D perhaps matches TRBD1 (6 bases). Germline values: CDR1 SGHTA, CDR2 FQGTGA. Trimming took off 6 bases at V and 3 bases at J, with 17 bases between the two ends. The CDR3 has 15 residues. The CDR3 DNA reads TGTGCCAGCAGGCCCGATCCGTCAGGGGACTATGGCTACACCTTC. Translated: CASRPDPSGDYGYTF.

This clonotype was seen repeatedly, ten times or more. CDR3 in DNA: TGCAGCGTTGTCCTACAGGGGCTTTACTACGAGCAGTACTTC. Translated: CSVVLQGLYYEQYF. This chain joins TRBV29-1 and TRBJ2-7; TRBD1 agrees at 7 bases. Per germline, CDR1 SQVTM and CDR2 ANQGSEA. The CDR3 consists of 14 residues. The junction had 9 bases not matched to a gene; V was cut back by 4 bases and J by 3 bases.

This clonotype was seen a handful of times. The chain has TRBV6-5 and TRBJ2-7; possible D gene TRBD1, 5 bases. This CDR3 contains 14 residues. Trimming removed 0 bases from V and 5 bases from J, with 11 bases in between. The germline gives CDR1 MNHEY, CDR2 SVGAGI. The CDR3 region has the DNA TGTGCCAGCAGTTACTCGAAAGGGGCTCACGAGCAGTACTTC. This codes for CASSYSKGAHEQYF.

With regard to this clonotype: Just one base apart from a much larger clone, this may be a read error. Here the CDR3 omits its conserved ending phenylalanine or tryptophan, so a read error is the likely source. This sequence joins TRBV7-2 and TRBJ1-2; D may be TRBD1 (6 bases). The CDR3 has 15 residues. Looked up from germline, CDR1 is SGHTA and CDR2 is FQGNSA. Trimming pared 10 bases from V and 2 bases from J, leaving 20 bases between. The CDR3 sequence is CATPEFGGANYGYTV. CDR3 DNA sequence: TGTGCCACTCCGGAGTTTGGGGGCGCCAACTATGGCTACACCGTC.

This clonotype was detected ten times or more. The chain combines TRBV5-1 with TRBJ1-2, with TRBD1 identical over 9 bases. The V and J ends lost 4 bases and 8 bases, in that order; junction bases with no gene match: 3. In germline, CDR1 is SGHRS, CDR2 YFSETQ. There are 12 residues in the CDR3. Here the CDR3 DNA reads TGCGCCAGCAGCACAGGGGGCTGGGGCTACACCTTC. It codes for CASSTGGWGYTF.

This clonotype was recorded at least ten times. The chain carries TRBV28 and TRBJ2-5, with D maybe TRBD1 (6 bases). Germline V gene sequence: CDR1 MDHEN, CDR2 SYDVKM. The V and J ends lost 2 bases and 5 bases respectively, with 12 bases between them. CDR3 length: 14 residues. The CDR3 sequence: CASSLRGIRETQYF. The CDR3 DNA follows: TGTGCCAGCAGTTTAAGGGGGATTAGGGAGACCCAGTACTTC. Supplemented by reference TRBV28 and TRBJ2-5, the full variable domain reads DVKVTQSSRYLVKRTGEKVFLECVQDMDHENMFWYRQDPGLGLRLIYFSYDVKMKEKGDIPEGYSVSREKKERFSLILESASTNQTSMYLCASSLRGIRETQYFGPGTRLLVL.

This clonotype was counted many times. This chain uses TRBV4-2 with TRBJ1-2; D remains unclear. CDR3 length: 18 amino acids. Germline V gives CDR1 LGHNA, CDR2 YNFKEQ. The V gene lost 3 bases and the J gene lost 0 bases, with 20 bases spanning the gap. The CDR3 sequence: CASSHLSGPLRANYGYTF. The CDR3 nucleotides are TGTGCCAGCAGCCACCTATCCGGGCCACTCCGAGCTAACTATGGCTACACCTTC.

The V call is TRBV6-2 or TRBV6-3, the J call TRBJ1-3, with no clear D. This CDR3 has 15 residues. V lost 2 bases, J lost 0 bases, and 8 bases lay in between. The germline CDR1 and CDR2 sequences are MNHEY and SVGEGT. CDR3 coding DNA: TGTGCCAGCAGTTACCGCAGGATCTCTGGAAACACCATATATTTT. It specifies CASSYRRISGNTIYF.

As for this clonotype: A much larger clone lies a single base off, so this may be a read error. This chain links TRBV11-2 with TRBJ2-7, with a tentative D call TRBD2 (6 bases). Per the germline V gene, CDR1 is SGHAT and CDR2 is FQNNGV. The CDR3 covers 13 residues. The CDR3 region is CASSSEGRDEQCF. Here the CDR3 DNA reads TGTGCCAGCAGCTCCGAAGGGCGGGATGAGCAGTGCTTC.

This clonotype has a count of ten or more. CDR3 sequence reads: CASGGNTIYF. The CDR3 DNA sequence: TGTGCTAGTGGAGGAAACACCATATATTTT. The chain carries TRBV12-5 and TRBJ1-3; D not resolved. V was trimmed by 6 bases and J by 4 bases, leaving 1 base between them. The CDR3 runs 10 residues. CDR1 and CDR2 from the germline V gene are LGHNT and FRNRAP.

This chain uses TRBV11-2 with TRBJ2-7, with 7 nucleotides matching TRBD1. V gave up 8 bases and J gave up 1 base; unmatched junction bases: 5. Germline V gene sequence: CDR1 SGHAT, CDR2 FQNNGV. The length of the CDR3 is 13 residues. CDR3 amino acids: CASRWTGSYEQYF. CDR3 DNA sequence: TGTGCCAGCCGATGGACAGGTTCCTACGAGCAGTACTTC.